What follows are 27 T cell receptor beta chains derived from one specimen sequenced in a study of blood T cells in healthy people across ages. The second PCR ran roughly 6 to 11 cycles with a sample-barcoded 5' primer and J-beta primers. In TCRdb, the 5' RACE reads were re-called with MiXCR into one record per CDR3 protein. This sample has under 950,000 distinct CDR3 sequences, with about a fifth found just once. The sequenced material came from blood. The source of these receptors is an older man in good health.

The chain carries TRBV12-5 and TRBJ2-1; no firm D call. CDR3 size: 13 residues. Germline CDR1 LGHNT, CDR2 FRNRAP. V was pared by 6 bases and J by 4 bases, with 10 bases between. DNA of the CDR3: TGTGCTAGTGGCTCCTCCGGTTACAATGAGCAGTTCTTC. Amino acids: CASGSSGYNEQFF.

This chain connects TRBV12-3 or TRBV12-4 to TRBJ1-4; a possible D gene is TRBD1 (5 bases). V lost 6 bases and J lost 7, with 15 bases in between. The CDR3 is made up of 14 amino acids. CDR3 nucleotide sequence: TGTGCCAGCAGCTTTACACTAAGGGGTGAAAAACTGTTTTTT. Its protein is CASSFTLRGEKLFF.

This clonotype was seen a handful of times. The rearrangement uses TRBV28 and TRBJ2-5; 8 bases match TRBD2. The DNA end favors TRBJ2-1, so the J call may be wrong. Germline V gene sequence: CDR1 MDHEN, CDR2 SYDVKM. CDR3 length equals 14 residues. The CDR3 DNA reads as TGTGCCAGCAGTTTAGGGGGACTAGGGGATGAGCAGTTCTTC. Translating it yields CASSLGGLGDEQFF.

V gene TRBV19 combines with J gene TRBJ1-1; tentative D call: TRBD1 (6 bases). The CDR3 has 15 amino acids. Germline V CDR1 and CDR2: LNHDA, SQIVND (reference sequence). V lost 1 base and J lost 4, with 13 bases in between. CDR3 bases: TGTGCCAGTAGTATAGGATTGGGGGGGCTCACTGAAGCTTTCTTT. Amino acid sequence: CASSIGLGGLTEAFF.

This clonotype was recorded a few times. This chain links TRBV4-1 with TRBJ2-1, with a weak D call TRBD2 (6 bases). The CDR3 contains 18 residues. Germline V gene sequence: CDR1 MGHRA, CDR2 YSYEKL. The ends were cut back, 0 bases at V and 10 bases at J, with 25 bases in the middle. The CDR3 spells CASSQDEAHRTTLGEQFF. CDR3 coding DNA: TGCGCCAGCAGCCAAGACGAGGCTCATCGGACTACACTAGGCGAGCAGTTCTTC.

This clonotype has at least ten counts. The chain employs TRBV3-1 and TRBJ2-5, with TRBD2 matching 8 bases. Germline V gives CDR1 LGHDT, CDR2 YNNKEL (reference sequence). The trim removed 0 bases at V and 1 base at J, leaving 10 bases unmatched. The CDR3 covers 18 residues. The chain's CDR3 is CASSQDSSVAGIQETQYF. The CDR3 bases are TGTGCCAGCAGCCAAGATAGTTCGGTAGCGGGGATCCAAGAGACCCAGTACTTC.

As to this clonotype: The conserved final phenylalanine or tryptophan is absent from the CDR3, which likely points to a read error. This chain joins TRBV12-5 and TRBJ2-5, with 9 nucleotides matching TRBD2. The DNA end is more similar to TRBJ2-7, so the J call may be wrong. Germline V gene data show CDR1 as LGHNT and CDR2 as FRNRAP. The CDR3 contains 14 residues. The chain's CDR3 is CASGLSREGYEQYA. DNA of the CDR3: TGTGCTAGTGGTTTGTCGCGGGAGGGCTACGAGCAGTACGCC.

The sample holds many counts of this clonotype. The chain carries TRBV29-1 and TRBJ1-6, with a possible D match to TRBD1 (6 bases). The V and J ends lost 6 bases and 7 bases respectively, with 13 bases between them. The germline gives CDR1 SQVTM, CDR2 ANQGSEA. This CDR3 has 13 amino acids. The CDR3 DNA sequence: TGCAGCGTCTCTGGGGGGCAGAATTCACCCCTCCACTTT. It encodes CSVSGGQNSPLHF. The full variable domain, completed using reference TRBV29-1 and TRBJ1-6, is SAVISQKPSRDICQRGTSLTIQCQVDSQVTMMFWYRQQPGQSLTLIATANQGSEATYESGFVIDKFPISRPNLTFSTLTVSNMSPEDSSIYLCSVSGGQNSPLHFGNGTRLTVT.

The count of this clonotype is one. The V call is TRBV5-1, the J call TRBJ2-3; D is possibly TRBD1 (6 bases). V lost 0 bases, J lost 3 bases, and 11 bases lay in between. The germline V gene encodes CDR1 SGHRS and CDR2 YFSETQ. The CDR3 has 15 amino acids. In DNA form, the CDR3 reads TGCGCCAGCAGCTTGGGAGAGGGGGTTACAGATACGCAGTATTTT. This gives the protein CASSLGEGVTDTQYF.

This clonotype was counted once. Possible read error: a much larger clone is one base away. The CDR3 here is CASSHSAGGEEKLFF. The CDR3 region has the DNA TGTGCCAGCAGCCATTCGGCAGGGGGAGAAGAAAAACTGTTTTTT. The chain has TRBV4-2 and TRBJ1-4, with TRBD1 identical over 7 bases. With 3 bases clipped from V and 8 bases from J, the junction kept 9 bases outside the gene matches. Per germline, CDR1 LGHNA and CDR2 YNFKEQ. The CDR3 contains 15 residues.

This sequence joins TRBV21-1 and TRBJ1-5; the table's D gene call, TRBD1, was not cross checked with the DNA. TRBV21-1 is a pseudogene. The CDR3 spans 14 residues. In DNA, the CDR3 is TGTGCCAGCATCTTGGGACAGGGGCAACAGCCCCAGCATTTT. Its translation: CASILGQGQQPQHF.

This clonotype occurred a few times. The germline gene is not matched at one end of the junction; a read error may be the cause. CDR3: CASVRSGTNVLTF. The CDR3 bases are TGTGCCAGCGTTCGGTCTGGGACCAACGTCCTGACTTTC. The V gene is TRBV5-8, the J gene TRBJ2-6; unclear D gene. The germline V gene has CDR1 SGHTS and CDR2 YDEGEE. The CDR3 is 13 residues long.

In this sample, this clonotype turned up a few times. The V gene is TRBV7-6, the J gene TRBJ2-3; 15 bases match TRBD2. Germline lookup yields CDR1 SGHVS and CDR2 FNYEAQ. With V trimmed by 5 bases and J by 4 bases, 4 bases remained unmatched. The CDR3 contains 16 residues. The CDR3: CASSAGLAGGSDTQYF. In nucleotides, the CDR3 is TGTGCCAGCAGCGCAGGACTAGCGGGGGGGTCAGATACGCAGTATTTT. Drawing the rest from reference TRBV7-6 and TRBJ2-3, the complete variable domain is GAGVSQSPRYKVTKRGQDVALRCDPISGHVSLYWYRQALGQGPEFLTYFNYEAQQDKSGLPNDRFSAERPEGSISTLTIQRTEQRDSAMYRCASSAGLAGGSDTQYFGPGTRLTVL.

The sample holds a few counts of this clonotype. The chain uses TRBV9 and TRBJ1-1; D is uncertain. Trimming took 4 bases from V and 0 from J, leaving 13 bases between them. Germline CDR1 SGDLS, CDR2 YYNGEE. This CDR3 is built from 15 residues. For the CDR3, the DNA is TGTGCCAGCAGCCCTGCCGGGAATATGAACACTGAAGCTTTCTTT. Its translation is CASSPAGNMNTEAFF.

The rearrangement links TRBV6-6 to TRBJ2-5; D is perhaps TRBD1 or TRBD2 (5 bases each). Germline lookup yields CDR1 MNHNY and CDR2 SVGAGI (reference sequence). The ends were cut back, 2 bases at V and 1 base at J, with 11 bases in the middle. The CDR3 is 15 residues long. CDR3 nucleotide sequence: TGTGCCAGCAGTTACGGGACGGCGGTCCAAGAGACCCAGTACTTC. Residues: CASSYGTAVQETQYF.

In its sample, this clonotype was seen a few times. This chain uses TRBV5-1 with TRBJ1-1; D is undetermined. Germline V gene sequence: CDR1 SGHRS, CDR2 YFSETQ. The CDR3 has 14 amino acids. V gave up 0 bases and J gave up 0 bases, with 6 bases separating them. For the CDR3, the DNA is TGCGCCAGCAGCTTGGGCAATATGAACACTGAAGCTTTCTTT. Amino acid sequence: CASSLGNMNTEAFF.

A few counts support this clonotype. The V gene is TRBV7-9, the J gene TRBJ2-5; TRBD1 matches at 9 bases. The CDR3 is 16 residues long. V shed 1 base and J 2 bases; nucleotides not matched to a gene: 5. CDR1 is SEHNR and CDR2 is FQNEAQ in the germline V gene (reference sequence). CDR3 DNA sequence: TGTGCCAGCAGCTTAGGCGGGACAGGGTTGCAAGAGACCCAGTACTTC. Translating it yields CASSLGGTGLQETQYF.

J is TRBJ2-5 and V is TRBV20-1; 8 bases map to TRBD2. The end of the DNA aligns better with TRBJ2-1, so the J call may be wrong. The CDR3 contains 15 residues. Germline-derived CDR1 and CDR2 are DFQATT and SNEGSKA (reference sequence). The CDR3 loop reads CSAQKLGTRHNEQFF. DNA for the CDR3: TGCAGTGCACAAAAGCTTGGGACTAGACACAATGAGCAGTTCTTC.

The V call is TRBV6-6, the J call TRBJ2-1, with 10 bases aligning to TRBD2. Per germline, CDR1 MNHNY and CDR2 SVGAGI (reference sequence). V lost 5 bases to trimming and J lost 5 bases; unmatched junction nucleotides: 6. The CDR3 consists of 15 residues. The CDR3 DNA follows: TGTGCCAGCAGTCCCGCCCTAGCGGGGGACAATGAGCAGTTCTTC. Translated, it gives CASSPALAGDNEQFF.

A few counts support this clonotype. CDR3 sequence: CASSHPRTCGGSPAKNIQYF. The CDR3 bases are TGTGCCAGCAGCCATCCGAGGACTTGCGGGGGTTCCCCAGCCAAAAACATTCAGTACTTC. This chain links TRBV3-1 with TRBJ2-4, with 7 bases aligning to TRBD2. This CDR3 contains 20 residues. CDR1 and CDR2 from the germline V gene are LGHDT and YNNKEL (reference sequence). V lost 3 bases and J lost 0; bases outside the gene matches: 17.

This clonotype was detected a few times. J is TRBJ1-4 and V is TRBV7-2; weak D call: TRBD1 (5 bases). The V gene lost 3 bases and the J gene lost 10 bases, with 15 bases spanning the gap. From germline, CDR1 is SGHTA and CDR2 FQGNSA. The CDR3 length is 14 residues. The DNA for the CDR3 is TGTGCCAGCAGCTTCACCTCCGGGGCGGGAAAACTGTTTTTT. It specifies CASSFTSGAGKLFF.

CDR3 sequence (DNA): TGTGCCAGCAGCCCCTACCAGGGAACCGGGGAGCTGTTTTTT. Protein sequence: CASSPYQGTGELFF. The rearrangement links TRBV3-1 to TRBJ2-2; possible D gene TRBD1, 5 bases. The CDR3 is 14 amino acids. The germline gives CDR1 LGHDT, CDR2 YNNKEL (reference sequence). The ends were cut back, 4 bases at V and 5 bases at J, with 11 bases in the middle.

The V call is TRBV2, the J call TRBJ2-1; a weak D match, TRBD2 (7 bases). Trimming took 5 bases from V and 7 from J, leaving 18 bases between them. Germline loops: CDR1 SNHLY, CDR2 FYNNEI. CDR3 length: 15 residues. The CDR3 region is CASSQFGGGVNEQFF. CDR3 sequence (DNA): TGTGCCAGCAGTCAGTTCGGAGGGGGGGTAAATGAGCAGTTCTTC.

This clonotype has a handful of counts. The final CDR3 position lacks the conserved phenylalanine or tryptophan, pointing to a likely read error. The DNA is left out, because the CDR3 cannot be placed on it with certainty; the CDR3 is given as TCRdb lists it. The CDR3 region is CAISEQGPYEQYV. The chain combines TRBV10-3 with TRBJ2-5; the table gives TRBD2 as D, unverified against the DNA. The CDR3 sequence runs 13 residues, both termini included. The germline gives CDR1 ENHRY, CDR2 SYGVKD.

The J gene is TRBJ1-4, the V gene TRBV27; D is unclear. Trimming pared 3 bases from V and 3 bases from J, leaving 14 bases between. The CDR3 sequence is 16 residues long. Germline V lookup: CDR1 MNHEY, CDR2 SMNVEV (reference sequence). Written as DNA, the CDR3 is TGTGCCAGCAGTTTCTATCGCGGGTTTGCTAATGAAAAACTGTTTTTT. This translates into CASSFYRGFANEKLFF.

This clonotype was observed at least ten times. V and J are TRBV12-3 or TRBV12-4 and TRBJ1-2; D is perhaps TRBD1 (6 bases). Trimming removed 5 bases at V and 4 bases at J, with 14 bases between. The CDR3 totals 14 residues. Written as DNA, the CDR3 is TGTGCCAGCAGTCCCACGGGGACAATCTATGGCTACACCTTC. Amino acid sequence: CASSPTGTIYGYTF.

This clonotype came up a few times. The chain uses TRBV29-1 and TRBJ1-2; no definite D call. CDR3 length: 14 amino acids. Trimming cost V 3 bases and J 2 bases, with 13 bases left between them. The V gene's germline CDR1 is SQVTM and CDR2 ANQGSEA. CDR3 nucleotide sequence: TGCAGCGTTGATGAAGAGGTTCACAACTATGGCTACACCTTC. This gives the protein CSVDEEVHNYGYTF.